This TCR beta chain was retrieved from a study of T cell repertoires in aging, cancer and after chemotherapy (dated by TCRdb to between 2018 and 2020). Looking at the study overall: Six donor age groups were covered, ranging from 30 or younger up to 70 or older, and each group contained at least three individuals. Alongside about 97 healthy donors serving as a reference group, the cohort included roughly 220 cancer patients, of whom 94 had hematological cancers and 110 to 140 had solid cancers. In the solid tumor group, the paired samples taken before and after chemotherapy came from brain tumor (glioblastoma) patients given temozolomide-based therapy. The study profiled peripheral blood TCR beta repertoires from healthy donors and cancer patients to examine immunoaging and T cell reconstitution after chemotherapy. The full dataset contained about 10 million TCR reads. What the research found in general, with its limitations: Untreated patients with hematological or solid cancers showed significantly lower blood TCR diversity and higher clonality than age-matched healthy donors. In healthy donors, the drop in TCR diversity with age came mainly from a loss of richness, whereas in cancer patients a loss of evenness also played a part. In both cancer cohorts, median generation probability rose over the chemotherapy interval, which suggests that the repertoire was reconstituted through rebound thymic output. According to the authors, the repertoire data do not permit conclusions about immunological memory after chemotherapy.

Using a mixed TRB-A/B primer pool, multiplex touch-down PCR amplified rearranged TRB sequences covering the V, D and J segments. Illumina adapters and sample indices were added to the amplicons in two consecutive PCR reactions performed with Phusion HS II polymerase. The amplicons were purified from gel with the NucleoSpin Gel and PCR Clean-up kit and then assessed with Qubit and an Agilent 2100 Bioanalyzer. Libraries were sequenced on an Illumina MiSeq using 600-cycle, single-indexed, paired-end runs. From the authors' description of their analysis: Processing of the TRB sequences was carried out with MiXCR versions 2.12 and 3.0.5. Each unique CDR3 nucleotide sequence counted as one clone, and only productive sequences with at least two reads were retained. Repertoire metrics included Shannon diversity, evenness, clonality (one minus evenness), and alpha-parameterized diversity profiles from alpha 0 to 5. The IGoR algorithm was used to calculate generation probabilities for clones in the paired samples taken before and after chemotherapy. In-frame beta chains were kept once TCRdb had trimmed the public reads at Q25 with fastp and called clones with MiXCR. Merged by CDR3 protein, the rows form single entries marked with the most common genes and DNA. TCRdb's processing, not the study's, gives the V and J calls here. In this sample the table shows approximately 20,000 distinct CDR3 sequences, over 35% of which occur a single time. The top ten clones comprise approximately 17% of the sample.

The germline V gene (reference sequence) supplies CDR1 LNHDA and CDR2 SQIVND. Counted from cysteine to phenylalanine, this CDR3 has 11 amino acids. The CDR3 DNA has 33 bases and is translated from base 1. At the junction V is shortened by 4 bases and J by 6 bases, with 5 bases in between. With respect to this clonotype: It lacks a known antigen. No base quality values were provided; no much bigger clone lies one nucleotide off.

Genomic DNA extracted from peripheral blood, rather than sorted cells or RNA, was used as the source for amplification of TCR beta rearrangements. Sequencing was carried out using blood. The clonotype comes from a human donor with a solid tumor. The receptor chain draws on TRBV19 and TRBJ2-3; TRBD2 might be the D gene, on 5 matching bases. Here the CDR3 is given as CASSRGDTQYF. At the DNA level, the sequence is TGTGCCAGTAGTAGAGGGGATACGCAGTATTTT. Supplemented by the reference TRBV19 and TRBJ2-3 proteins around the CDR3, the complete variable domain is DGGITQSPKYLFRKEGQNVTLSCEQNLNHDAMYWYRQDPGQGLRLIYYSQIVNDFQKGDIAEGYSVSREKKESFPLTVTSAQKNPTAFYLCASSRGDTQYFGPGTRLTVL.